This entry features one T cell receptor (beta chain) sequence. What it binds is not known. This entry comes from a study of cytomegalovirus exposure and HLA in healthy donors. Study details: Most donors, less than 85% of 350 to 450 genotyped, fell in the Caucasian-associated ancestry cluster.

The V end was cut by 4 bases, the J end by 3 bases, with 15 bases between. The CDR3 covers 15 residues. Per germline, CDR1 LGHNA and CDR2 YSLEER. PCR used 60 Vbeta primers and 13 Jbeta primers. Original data processing: In a later analysis, 75 million to 85 million unique TCR beta chains included roughly 11 million shared by two or more donors. Generated by immunoSEQ multiplex PCR, the TCRdb table keeps only in-frame clones and is missing some. That table gives V, J and clone size, and the DNA gave D and trimming. The table lists approximately 130,000 clones, approximately 75% of them singletons. Findings and limits, study-wide: Exclusion as indistinguishable affected some V segments, including TRBV6-2 and TRBV6-3. It was only CMV serostatus that was available as immune exposure information.

This clonotype originated in a woman in her forties in good health and CMV-seropositive. This chain joins TRBV4-3 and TRBJ1-1; a weak D match, TRBD1 (5 bases). Material: PBMCs. CDR3 coding DNA: TGCGCCAGCAGCCTGGGGGGGGGATTGGACACTGAAGCTTTCTTT. Protein sequence: CASSLGGGLDTEAFF.